A single sample is the source of the 21 T cell receptor beta chains below, sequenced in a study of control samples from healthy donors and cancer patients. TCRdb keeps only in-frame clones here, not all; method: immunoSEQ multiplex PCR. The sample contains 350,000 to 450,000 clones, more than 80% of which appear only once. Material for sequencing was PBMCs. The origin of the receptors is a man aged 40-55 years with head and neck cancer.

CDR3 sequence: CASSSQGGTGELFF. Written as DNA, the CDR3 is TGCGCCAGCAGCTCACAGGGTGGCACCGGGGAGCTGTTTTTT. This chain joins TRBV5-1 and TRBJ2-2; tentative D call: TRBD1 (6 bases). The germline V gene encodes CDR1 SGHRS and CDR2 YFSETQ. This CDR3 has 14 amino acids. V dropped 3 bases and J dropped 4 bases, with 10 bases sitting between them.

The chain links TRBV19 to TRBJ1-5, with D unresolved. Trimming pared 1 base from V and 3 bases from J, leaving 10 bases between. This CDR3 has 15 residues. Germline lookup yields CDR1 LNHDA and CDR2 SQIVND (reference sequence). The CDR3 sequence: CASSIGRQVNQPQHF. CDR3 DNA: TGTGCCAGTAGTATAGGGCGACAAGTCAATCAGCCCCAGCATTTT.

CDR3 region: CASSQSFQAKDNYNSPLHF. In nucleotides, the CDR3 is TGTGCCAGCAGTCAAAGTTTCCAAGCAAAGGATAACTATAATTCACCCCTCCACTTT. The genes are TRBV3-1 (or the pseudogene TRBV3-2) and TRBJ1-6; the D is unclear. The CDR3 sequence is 19 residues long. Deletions cut 6 bases from V and 3 bases from J, with 24 bases between. Germline CDR1 and CDR2: LGHDT and YNNKEL (reference sequence).

V and J are TRBV5-6 and TRBJ2-2, with TRBD1 matching over 8 bases. This CDR3 has 15 amino acids. The germline V gene encodes CDR1 SGHDT and CDR2 YYEEEE. After removal of 1 base from V and 4 bases from J, the junction contained 3 bases not matched to a gene. The chain's CDR3 is CASSLLDRATGELFF. Here the CDR3 DNA reads TGTGCCAGCAGCTTGCTGGACAGGGCCACCGGGGAGCTGTTTTTT.

The V gene is TRBV12-3 or TRBV12-4, the J gene TRBJ2-1, with D possibly matching TRBD1 (5 bases). The length of the CDR3 is 13 residues. V was trimmed by 6 bases and J by 10 bases, leaving 16 bases between them. The CDR3 loop is CASSSKGIWEQFF. The CDR3 nucleotides read TGTGCCAGCAGCTCTAAGGGGATTTGGGAGCAGTTCTTC.

The chain couples TRBV5-1 to TRBJ2-1, with 10 bases lining up with TRBD2. CDR3 size: 16 residues. V gave up 0 bases and J gave up 7 bases; unmatched junction bases: 7. Germline CDR1 SGHRS, CDR2 YFSETQ. In DNA form, the CDR3 reads TGCGCCAGCAGCTTGGAGCTAGCGGGAGTTTGGAATGAGCAGTTCTTC. Protein sequence: CASSLELAGVWNEQFF.

The gene calls are TRBV6-5 and TRBJ1-2; unclear D gene. V was pared by 5 bases and J by 4 bases, with 14 bases between. The CDR3 covers 14 residues. CDR1 and CDR2 from the germline V gene are MNHEY and SVGAGI. CDR3 sequence (DNA): TGTGCCAGCAGTCTACGGACTGAGGTCTATGGCTACACCTTC. This sequence encodes CASSLRTEVYGYTF.

The gene calls are TRBV27 and TRBJ2-2, with D hard to call. Trimming left V 3 bases short and J 3 bases short, with 8 bases between. Germline V gene lookup returns CDR1 MNHEY and CDR2 SMNVEV (reference sequence). The CDR3 is 14 amino acids. CDR3 amino acids: CASSFTSDTGELFF. In DNA, the CDR3 is TGTGCCAGCAGTTTCACATCGGACACCGGGGAGCTGTTTTTT.

The genes are TRBV5-1 and TRBJ1-2; 12 bases align to TRBD1. CDR3 size: 14 residues. CDR1 and CDR2 (germline): SGHRS, YFSETQ. The ends lost 4 bases at V and 8 bases at J; junction bases unmatched: 6. The CDR3 nucleotides are TGCGCCAGCAGCCTGGGACAGGGGGCGTTCGGCTACACCTTC. Translation gives CASSLGQGAFGYTF.

The V and J genes are TRBV28 and TRBJ2-7; D unresolved. CDR1 is MDHEN and CDR2 is SYDVKM in the germline V gene. The CDR3 is 14 amino acids. The V gene lost 5 bases and the J gene lost 4 bases, with 15 bases spanning the gap. In DNA form, the CDR3 reads TGTGCCAGCAGTCCAAACTCTCCCCTGTACGAGCAGTACTTC. Translated, it gives CASSPNSPLYEQYF.

This clone was recorded at least ten times. The chain carries TRBV7-9 and TRBJ1-2; D may be TRBD1 (5 bases). The V end lost 7 bases, the J end lost 7 bases, and 10 bases lay between the germline ends. There are 11 residues in the CDR3. The germline V gene encodes CDR1 SEHNR and CDR2 FQNEAQ (reference sequence). As DNA, the CDR3 is TGTGCCAGCACCCCGGGGGGTGGCTACACCTTC. This translates into CASTPGGGYTF.

J is TRBJ1-2 and V is TRBV5-6; D is undetermined. Trimming cost V 7 bases and J 3 bases, with 7 bases left between them. The CDR3 has 11 residues. CDR1 SGHDT and CDR2 YYEEEE come from the germline V gene. The CDR3 DNA reads as TGTGCCAGCTCCACGGACTATGGCTACACCTTC. Its translation: CASSTDYGYTF.

The count of this clone is one. The V and J genes are TRBV9 and TRBJ2-2; D is possibly TRBD2 (7 bases). The CDR3 contains 16 residues. Germline CDR1 is SGDLS and CDR2 is YYNGEE. V was clipped by 0 bases and J by 3 bases, with 12 bases between them. CDR3 sequence: CASSVVGGPYTGELFF. The DNA for the CDR3 is TGTGCCAGCAGCGTAGTGGGGGGGCCGTACACCGGGGAGCTGTTTTTT.

The rearrangement uses TRBV18 and TRBJ1-5, with a weak D call TRBD1 (6 bases). CDR1 is KGHSH and CDR2 is LQKENI in the germline V gene. V gave up 6 bases and J gave up 4 bases, with 10 bases separating them. The length of the CDR3 is 13 residues. CDR3 sequence: CASSQGQNQPQHF. The CDR3, as DNA: TGTGCCAGCTCGCAAGGACAGAATCAGCCCCAGCATTTT. Full variable domain (outside the CDR3, taken from reference TRBV18 and TRBJ1-5): NAGVMQNPRHLVRRRGQEARLRCSPMKGHSHVYWYRQLPEEGLKFMVYLQKENIIDESGMPKERFSAEFPKEGPSILRIQQVVRGDSAAYFCASSQGQNQPQHFGDGTRLSIL.

This clone has more than one count but fewer than ten. The DNA for the CDR3 is TGTGCCAGCAGCTTGGAACCTTCTTACACCTTC. It encodes CASSLEPSYTF. V and J are TRBV7-9 and TRBJ1-2, with D unclear. CDR1 and CDR2 from the germline V gene are SEHNR and FQNEAQ (reference sequence). Trimming took off 3 bases at V and 11 bases at J, with 10 bases between the two ends. The CDR3 spans 11 residues.

The chain couples TRBV19 to TRBJ1-1; 10 positions agree with TRBD1. This CDR3 has 18 residues. Trimming at V came to 5 bases and at J to 1 base, leaving 13 bases not matched to a gene. Germline CDR1 is LNHDA and CDR2 is SQIVND (reference sequence). CDR3 region: CASSVLGQGGRGNTEAFF. In nucleotides, the CDR3 is TGTGCCAGTAGTGTATTAGGACAGGGGGGCCGTGGGAACACTGAAGCTTTCTTT.

This sequence joins TRBV11-2 and TRBJ2-5; D is perhaps TRBD2 (5 bases). Germline V gives CDR1 SGHAT, CDR2 FQNNGV. This CDR3 has 14 residues. V was trimmed by 5 bases and J by 4 bases, leaving 14 bases between them. CDR3 in amino acids: CASSPGRGLETQYF. Here the CDR3 DNA reads TGTGCCAGCAGCCCTGGACGGGGTTTAGAGACCCAGTACTTC.

The V call is TRBV7-9, the J call TRBJ2-1, with D unclear. In germline, CDR1 is SEHNR, CDR2 FQNEAQ (reference sequence). The V gene lost 0 bases and the J gene lost 3 bases, with 3 bases spanning the gap. The CDR3 is made up of 13 amino acids. The CDR3 here is CASSLAVYNEQFF. CDR3 nucleotide sequence: TGTGCCAGCAGCTTAGCTGTCTACAATGAGCAGTTCTTC.

The chain combines TRBV30 with TRBJ1-1; TRBD1 might be the D (5 bases). This CDR3 contains 14 residues. CDR1 GTSNPN and CDR2 SVGIG come from the germline V gene (reference sequence). Trimming removed 4 bases from V and 0 bases from J, with 12 bases in between. The CDR3 DNA reads as TGTGCCTGGACCTCGACAGCACTGAACACTGAAGCTTTCTTT. It yields the protein CAWTSTALNTEAFF.

The J gene is TRBJ2-3, the V gene TRBV28; TRBD2 matches 9 bases. Germline V gene lookup returns CDR1 MDHEN and CDR2 SYDVKM. V lost 4 bases and J lost 2; bases outside the gene matches: 13. The CDR3 runs 18 residues. The CDR3, as DNA: TGTGCCAGCAGTTCACTCGCCATAGCGGGGGAGCCCACAGATACGCAGTATTTT. This codes for CASSSLAIAGEPTDTQYF.

This rearrangement joins TRBV28 to TRBJ2-7; 10 nucleotides agree with TRBD1. The J segment lost 4 bases and the V segment lost 4 bases, leaving 16 bases of the junction unmatched. The CDR3 spans 18 residues. Germline values: CDR1 MDHEN, CDR2 SYDVKM. Here the CDR3 reads CASSSPPGTGVNPYEQYF. CDR3 sequence (DNA): TGTGCCAGCAGTTCCCCCCCTGGGACAGGGGTCAATCCATACGAGCAGTACTTC.